A selection of T cell receptor beta chains follows, all from one sample in a study of beta chain features in type 1 diabetes. Using immunoSEQ multiplex PCR, the repertoire was profiled, and TCRdb retains in-frame clones only, with some absent. Of roughly 700,000 clones listed, roughly 13% are singletons. The sequenced sample consisted of naive CD4+ T cells from blood. Receptors were obtained from a man younger than 35 with type 1 diabetes. Each CDR3 is given with its conserved first and last residue. A D gene is named only where the DNA matches it firmly. Only part of the rows carry a size: once, few, many, or a class if the clone is expanded.

V	length	J	D	size	DNA	CDR3
TRBV7-9	14	TRBJ1-5	.	.	TGTGCCAGCAGCTTGGTGGACAGCAATCAGCCCCAGCATTTT	CASSLVDSNQPQHF
TRBV7-8	16	TRBJ2-1	TRBD1	.	TGTGCCAGCAGCCCGAGACAGGGCGCTTCCTACAATGAGCAGTTCTTC	CASSPRQGASYNEQFF
TRBV23-1	17	TRBJ2-5	TRBD1	few	TGCGCCAGCTCCCGGGGGGACAGGGTGGGCCCGACGGAGACCCAGTACTTC	CASSRGDRVGPTETQYF
TRBV7-2	15	TRBJ1-6	TRBD1	few	TGTGCCAGCAGCTTGACAGGGTCGGGAAATTCACCCCTCCACTTT	CASSLTGSGNSPLHF
TRBV4-2	14	TRBJ2-1	.	.	TGTGCCAGCAGCCAAGGGGACCTTAACAATGAGCAGTTCTTC	CASSQGDLNNEQFF
TRBV7-8	16	TRBJ2-3	TRBD2	once	TGTGCCAGCAGCCCGCGGACTAGCGGGGGGCAAGATACGCAGTATTTT	CASSPRTSGGQDTQYF
TRBV30	11	TRBJ2-1	.	few	TGTGCCTGGACGGGGGACAATGAGCAGTTCTTC	CAWTGDNEQFF
TRBV7-9	13	TRBJ2-3	.	.	TGTGCCAGCAGTACCTCAAACACAGATACGCAGTATTTT	CASSTSNTDTQYF
TRBV6-6	15	TRBJ2-3	TRBD2	.	TGTGCCAGCAGTTACGGCGGGGGGGGCACAGATACGCAGTATTTT	CASSYGGGGTDTQYF
TRBV19	11	TRBJ2-1	.	few	TGTGCCAGTATTAATTACAATGAGCAGTTCTTC	CASINYNEQFF
TRBV27	13	TRBJ1-2	.	.	TGTGCCAGCAGTTCTCCCCCCAATCTCAGCTACACCTTC	CASSSPPNLSYTF
TRBV5-1	14	TRBJ1-1	TRBD1	few	TGCGCCAGCAGCTCGACAGGGGTTGCCACTGAAGCTTTCTTT	CASSSTGVATEAFF
TRBV2	15	TRBJ2-6	.	.	TGTGCCAGTACTCCAGGGGTGACTGGGGCCAACGTCCTGACTTTC	CASTPGVTGANVLTF
TRBV4-2	18	TRBJ2-1	TRBD2	few	TGTGCCAGCAGCCAAGACCCCCTTGGACTAGCGGTAGACAATGAGCAGTTCTTC	CASSQDPLGLAVDNEQFF
TRBV5-1	12	TRBJ2-7	.	few	TGCGCCAGCAGCTATCTTGGGGCCGAGCAGTACTTC	CASSYLGAEQYF
TRBV13	13	TRBJ1-1	.	.	TGTGCCAGCAGCTCCTTGGGTGGCACTGAAGCTTTCTTT	CASSSLGGTEAFF
TRBV5-1	14	TRBJ2-7	.	.	TGCGCCAGCAGCTTCGGGCAGGACTCCTACGAGCAGTACTTC	CASSFGQDSYEQYF
TRBV29-1	13	TRBJ2-5	TRBD1	.	TGCAGCGTCCCGACAGGGTCCCAAGAGACCCAGTACTTC	CSVPTGSQETQYF
TRBV6-5	15	TRBJ2-3	.	.	TGTGCCAGCAGTTACGGGGGTCAGGGCACAGATACGCAGTATTTT	CASSYGGQGTDTQYF
TRBV28	14	TRBJ1-2	.	.	TGTGCTCTGGCGGACAACCGAGGGGTCTATGGCTACACCTTC	CALADNRGVYGYTF
TRBV10-3	13	TRBJ2-5	.	few	TGTGCCATTCGGGAAGGTACCCAAGAGACCCAGTACTTC	CAIREGTQETQYF
TRBV27	16	TRBJ2-7	.	.	TGTGCCAGCAGTCTTACTCGGGACTCCGTGGCCTACGAGCAGTACTTC	CASSLTRDSVAYEQYF
TRBV7-2	11	TRBJ2-5	.	.	TGTGCCAGCAGCCCTTCTAGGACCCAGTACTTC	CASSPSRTQYF
TRBV5-6	15	TRBJ2-7	TRBD1	.	TGTGCCAGCAGCTTGGTGGACAGGGATTTCTACGAGCAGTACTTC	CASSLVDRDFYEQYF
TRBV7-9	12	TRBJ1-5	.	.	TGTGCCAGCAGCTTACAGGGTCCGCCCCAGCATTTT	CASSLQGPPQHF
TRBV19	11	TRBJ2-3	.	.	TGTGCCAGTAAGCCCCGGGATACGCAGTATTTT	CASKPRDTQYF
TRBV23-1	12	TRBJ2-7	.	.	TGCGCCAGCCGGGGACAATTCTACGAGCAGTACTTC	CASRGQFYEQYF
TRBV2	14	TRBJ1-1	.	.	TGTGCCAGCACCTCTACTCAGAGTAACACTGAAGCTTTCTTT	CASTSTQSNTEAFF
TRBV27	14	TRBJ1-2	TRBD1	once	TGTGCCAGCAGCTTGGACAGGGATTGGTATGGCTACACCTTC	CASSLDRDWYGYTF
TRBV30	14	TRBJ2-5	.	.	TGTGCCTGGAATACGGGACCGGCGGGAGAGACCCAGTACTTC	CAWNTGPAGETQYF
TRBV2	14	TRBJ2-5	.	.	TGTGCCAGCAGTGAGTGGGGCAGGACAGAGACCCAGTACTTC	CASSEWGRTETQYF
TRBV10-3	19	TRBJ2-6	TRBD2	.	TGTGCCATCAGTGAGTCTCGGGGACTAGCGGGCTCTGGGGCCAACGTCCTGACTTTC	CAISESRGLAGSGANVLTF
TRBV27	13	TRBJ1-2	TRBD1	few	TGTGCCAGCAGTCCCGACAGGGGCTATGGCTACACCTTC	CASSPDRGYGYTF
TRBV5-1	13	TRBJ1-1	.	.	TGCGCCAGCAGCTCGCTGGAAAGAACTGAAGCTTTCTTT	CASSSLERTEAFF
TRBV5-1	17	TRBJ1-5	.	.	TGCGCCAGCAGCTTGGGGAGCGGGACTGACTCGATTGGGCCCCAGCATTTT	CASSLGSGTDSIGPQHF
TRBV5-4	16	TRBJ2-2	.	few	TGTGCCAGCAGCGGGGGACACCCCGCGAACACCGGGGAGCTGTTTTTT	CASSGGHPANTGELFF
TRBV13	16	TRBJ2-2	.	few	TGTGCCAGCAGCCCCCTAGGGGTGTCCAACACCGGGGAGCTGTTTTTT	CASSPLGVSNTGELFF